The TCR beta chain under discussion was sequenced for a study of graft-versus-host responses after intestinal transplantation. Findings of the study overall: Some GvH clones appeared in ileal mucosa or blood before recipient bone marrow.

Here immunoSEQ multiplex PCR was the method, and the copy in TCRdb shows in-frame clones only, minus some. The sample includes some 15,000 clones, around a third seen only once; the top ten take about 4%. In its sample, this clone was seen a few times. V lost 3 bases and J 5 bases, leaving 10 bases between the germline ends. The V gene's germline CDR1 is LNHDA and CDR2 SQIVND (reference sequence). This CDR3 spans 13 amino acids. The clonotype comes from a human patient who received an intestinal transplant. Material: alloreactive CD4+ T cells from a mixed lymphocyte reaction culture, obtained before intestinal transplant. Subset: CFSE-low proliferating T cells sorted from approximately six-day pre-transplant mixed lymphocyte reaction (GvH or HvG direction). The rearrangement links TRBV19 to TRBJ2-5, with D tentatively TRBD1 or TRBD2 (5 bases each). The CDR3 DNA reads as TGTGCCAGTAGTATTTCTGGGGACGAGACCCAGTACTTC. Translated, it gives CASSISGDETQYF. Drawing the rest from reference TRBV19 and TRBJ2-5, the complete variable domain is DGGITQSPKYLFRKEGQNVTLSCEQNLNHDAMYWYRQDPGQGLRLIYYSQIVNDFQKGDIAEGYSVSREKKESFPLTVTSAQKNPTAFYLCASSISGDETQYFGPGTRLLVL.